The T cell receptor (beta chain) under discussion was sequenced for a study of identical twins. This clonotype was recorded a few times. TCRdb reprocessed the 5' RACE reads with MiXCR, giving one entry per CDR3 protein. Of approximately 600,000 distinct CDR3 sequences detected, under 8.5% appear once; the ten largest clones hold roughly 1.6%. The CDR3 runs 18 residues. The V end lost 2 bases, the J end lost 7 bases, and 24 bases lay between the germline ends. The same sample was also studied in work on yellow fever vaccine responses in identical twins.

This TCR derives from a woman aged 18-29 years in good health. The V and J genes are TRBV12-3 or TRBV12-4 and TRBJ2-1; the D gene is possibly TRBD2 (6 bases). The sequencing sample was made of PBMCs. CDR3 region: CASSLNPIGAGRVNEQFF. As DNA, the CDR3 is TGTGCCAGCAGTTTAAACCCCATAGGTGCGGGACGGGTGAATGAGCAGTTCTTC.